These T cell receptor beta chains were read from a single sample in a study of regulatory T cells in long-lasting Graves disease. In TCRdb, the multiplex PCR reads were re-called with MiXCR into one record per CDR3 protein. The table records roughly 400,000 distinct CDR3 sequences, about 15% of them present only once. This sample was also put to use in a study of T cells in Graves' hyperthyroidism and ophthalmopathy.

Sequenced here: peripheral blood mononuclear cells (PBMCs), sampled at new diagnosis, from a patient treated with antithyroid drugs. The receptors shown here come from a woman younger than 30 with Graves disease. Each CDR3 is given with its conserved first and last residue. The D gene is left open where the match is weak. A clone size is listed for some rows: how often the clone was seen (once, few, many), or a class if it is expanded.

CDR3 DNA | CDR3 protein | D gene | J gene | V gene | clone size
TGTGCCAGCAGCGTAGACGTCACAATATTTTCTGGCTACACCTTC | CASSVDVTIFSGYTF | . | TRBJ1-2 | TRBV9 | few
TGTGCCAGCAGCGCAACGACTAGCGGGGCTTACAATGAGCAGTTCTTC | CASSATTSGAYNEQFF | TRBD2 | TRBJ2-1 | TRBV7-9 | once
TGTGCCAGCAGTTTGGGTCGGGACAGTCGGACCTACGAGCAGTACTTC | CASSLGRDSRTYEQYF | TRBD1 | TRBJ2-7 | TRBV28 | many
TGTGCCAGCAGGCCTCGGGGGGCCAATCAGCCCCAGCATTTT | CASRPRGANQPQHF | . | TRBJ1-5 | TRBV2 | .
TGTGCCAGCTCACCGGGGGCCGTTATTTACGGCTACACCTTC | CASSPGAVIYGYTF | . | TRBJ1-2 | TRBV18 | few
TGTGCCAGCAGTTTACAAACAACTAGCACAGATACGCAGTATTTT | CASSLQTTSTDTQYF | . | TRBJ2-3 | TRBV27 | many
TGTGCCAGCAGTCCACTAATACAGGGGGCGAAGAATTCACCCCTCCACTTT | CASSPLIQGAKNSPLHF | TRBD1 | TRBJ1-6 | TRBV28 | few
TGCAGTGCTCCAGGACTAGCAGGCAATGAGCAGTTCTTC | CSAPGLAGNEQFF | TRBD2 | TRBJ2-1 | TRBV20-1 | many
TGTGCCAGCCGGGACAGACTCCCCCCTGAAGCTTTCTTT | CASRDRLPPEAFF | TRBD1 | TRBJ1-1 | TRBV6-2/TRBV6-3 | .
TGTGCCAGCAGCCAATCTAGCGGGAGCCTGTACGAGCAGTACTTC | CASSQSSGSLYEQYF | TRBD2 | TRBJ2-7 | TRBV28 | .
TGTGCCAGCGGCTTGGGGGAGAGGGCCGGGGAGCTGTTTTTT | CASGLGERAGELFF | . | TRBJ2-2 | TRBV5-6 | few
TGTGCCAGCAGTCCCTCCAGGGCCCTACTTTCTGAAGCTTTCTTT | CASSPSRALLSEAFF | . | TRBJ1-1 | TRBV12-3/TRBV12-4 | .
TGTGCCAGCAGCCCTCAAGGCGGGAGGGCCTACAATGAGCAGTTCTTC | CASSPQGGRAYNEQFF | TRBD2 | TRBJ2-1 | TRBV28 | .
TGTGCCAGCCGAAAAAGAACAGGTGCCCTAACCTACGAGCAGTACTTC | CASRKRTGALTYEQYF | . | TRBJ2-7 | TRBV28 | .
TGTGCCAGCAGCTTAGTGTCCGCTTTTGATGAGCAGTTCTTC | CASSLVSAFDEQFF | . | TRBJ2-1 | TRBV7-8 | many
TGCAGTGCTGCCGGGACAGGGGTCGAGCAGTACTTC | CSAAGTGVEQYF | TRBD1 | TRBJ2-7 | TRBV20-1 | .
TGTGCCAGCAAGAGGACAGGGGAAATCACTGAAGCTTTCTTT | CASKRTGEITEAFF | TRBD1 | TRBJ1-1 | TRBV3-1 | many
TGTGCCAGCAGAGACAGGGGGCTGGGCGGGGAGCTGTTTTTT | CASRDRGLGGELFF | TRBD1 | TRBJ2-2 | TRBV28 | .
TGTGCCAGCAGCTTAACGGCAGGGAGCACTGAAGCTTTCTTT | CASSLTAGSTEAFF | . | TRBJ1-1 | TRBV7-3 | .
TGTGCCAGCAGCTTGGTTTGGCGGGAGGAGAGCACAGATACGCAGTATTTT | CASSLVWREESTDTQYF | TRBD2 | TRBJ2-3 | TRBV5-8 | many
TGTGCCAGCAGTCTCCGAGACGGGTCCCCCGTTTTGGAGACCCAGTACTTC | CASSLRDGSPVLETQYF | . | TRBJ2-5 | TRBV28 | many
TGTGCCAGCAGCTTAAGGGGTAGAAGACTAGCGGGAGATGGCGGGGAGCTGTTTTTT | CASSLRGRRLAGDGGELFF | TRBD2 | TRBJ2-2 | TRBV7-3 | many
TGTGCCAGCAGCTTACAGGACAGGGGGACTGAAGCTTTCTTT | CASSLQDRGTEAFF | TRBD1 | TRBJ1-1 | TRBV11-2 | many
TGTGCCAGCAGCCCGATTCGGGGTAGCGGGACCAACTCTGGGGCCAACGTCCTGACTTTC | CASSPIRGSGTNSGANVLTF | TRBD2 | TRBJ2-6 | TRBV11-2 | .
TGCAGCGTTGGATTACGACAGGGCCTGAACACTGAAGCTTTCTTT | CSVGLRQGLNTEAFF | TRBD1 | TRBJ1-1 | TRBV29-1 | .
TGCAGCGTTGACGCCAACTACGAGCAGTACTTC | CSVDANYEQYF | . | TRBJ2-7 | TRBV29-1 | many
TGTGCCAGCAGTTACACGGACACCGGGGAGCTGTTTTTT | CASSYTDTGELFF | . | TRBJ2-2 | TRBV6-5 | many
TGCAGCGTGCTTGGAACCTCCCACGAGCAGTACTTC | CSVLGTSHEQYF | . | TRBJ2-7 | TRBV29-1 | many
TGTGCCAGCAGCTTGTTAACCGGCGGGGGGGGTTTGAGTAATGAGCAGTTCTTC | CASSLLTGGGGLSNEQFF | TRBD2 | TRBJ2-1 | TRBV11-2 | few
TGCGCCAGCAGTGAGAAGGTGTACGAGGATGAGCAGTTCTTC | CASSEKVYEDEQFF | . | TRBJ2-1 | TRBV10-1 | .
TGTGCCAGCAGCCCGGATGCGAGAAGCGAGCAGTACTTC | CASSPDARSEQYF | . | TRBJ2-7 | TRBV7-3 | many
TGCAGTGCTAGTTTCCTAGCGGGAGGGCCGAGCTCCTACAATGAGCAGTTCTTC | CSASFLAGGPSSYNEQFF | TRBD2 | TRBJ2-1 | TRBV20-1 | .
TGTGCCAGCAGCCAAGATTATAATAGCGGGATTTACGAGCAGTACTTC | CASSQDYNSGIYEQYF | TRBD2 | TRBJ2-7 | TRBV4-2 | .